These T cell receptor beta chains were read from a single sample in a study of T-cell reconstitution after alpha-beta-depleted transplantation in children. TCRdb re-called the PCR reads with MiXCR, one entry per CDR3 protein. This table holds about 280,000 distinct CDR3 sequences, 11% found once. This specimen consisted of peripheral blood, obtained 180 days after TCRalphabeta/CD19-depleted stem cell transplant. All receptors derive from a male patient between 2 and 15 years old who had a stem cell transplant for chronic granulomatous disease, so the T cells may come from the graft donor. CDR3s include the opening cysteine and the closing phenylalanine or tryptophan. The D gene is left open where the match is weak. Size tells how often a clone was seen (once, few, many) or the class of an expanded clone, and some rows leave it out.

v_call: TRBV28; j_call: TRBJ2-1; cdr3_length: 10; clone_size: -; d_call: -; cdr3_nt: TGTGCCAGCAGTCATTACGAGCAGTTCTTC; cdr3_aa: CASSHYEQFF
v_call: TRBV29-1; j_call: TRBJ2-3; cdr3_length: 12; clone_size: many; d_call: -; cdr3_nt: TGCAGCGTTGCCCGGGGAGGTGATACGCAGTATTTT; cdr3_aa: CSVARGGDTQYF
v_call: TRBV12-3/TRBV12-4; j_call: TRBJ2-2; cdr3_length: 15; clone_size: -; d_call: TRBD2; cdr3_nt: TGTGCCAGCATCTGGTGGACTAGCGTTCCCGGGGAGCTGTTTTTT; cdr3_aa: CASIWWTSVPGELFF
v_call: TRBV29-1; j_call: TRBJ2-6; cdr3_length: 18; clone_size: many; d_call: TRBD1; cdr3_nt: TGCAGCGTTGAAGACCGGGACAGGGGAATTTCTGGGGCCAACGTCCTGACTTTC; cdr3_aa: CSVEDRDRGISGANVLTF
v_call: TRBV7-2; j_call: TRBJ1-2; cdr3_length: 14; clone_size: many; d_call: -; cdr3_nt: TGTGCCAGCAGCTTAGCCCTTACATCAAACGGCTACACCTTC; cdr3_aa: CASSLALTSNGYTF
v_call: TRBV11-2; j_call: TRBJ2-7; cdr3_length: 15; clone_size: many; d_call: -; cdr3_nt: TGTGCCAGCACCCCGGAGATTGGGGGTGAGTACGAGCAGTACTTC; cdr3_aa: CASTPEIGGEYEQYF
v_call: TRBV20-1; j_call: TRBJ2-4; cdr3_length: 13; clone_size: many; d_call: TRBD2; cdr3_nt: TGCAGTGCACCGACTAGCGGGGGAACCATTCAGTACTTC; cdr3_aa: CSAPTSGGTIQYF
v_call: TRBV29-1; j_call: TRBJ2-3; cdr3_length: 15; clone_size: many; d_call: TRBD2; cdr3_nt: TGCAGCGTTACAGGACTAGCGGGAGGCACAGATACGCAGTATTTT; cdr3_aa: CSVTGLAGGTDTQYF
v_call: TRBV29-1; j_call: TRBJ2-7; cdr3_length: 18; clone_size: -; d_call: TRBD2; cdr3_nt: TGCAGCGTTGGCTACGTAGCCCTCGGGACTAGGCTCTCCTACGAGCAGTACTTC; cdr3_aa: CSVGYVALGTRLSYEQYF
v_call: TRBV6-1; j_call: TRBJ1-2; cdr3_length: 15; clone_size: many; d_call: TRBD1; cdr3_nt: TGTGCCAGCAGTGCGCGACAGGGGGCGGGCTATGGCTACACCTTC; cdr3_aa: CASSARQGAGYGYTF
v_call: TRBV29-1; j_call: TRBJ2-4; cdr3_length: 13; clone_size: many; d_call: -; cdr3_nt: TGCAGCGTTGGAGAAGGGGCCAAAAACATTCAGTACTTC; cdr3_aa: CSVGEGAKNIQYF
v_call: TRBV15; j_call: TRBJ2-1; cdr3_length: 14; clone_size: few; d_call: -; cdr3_nt: TGTGCCACCAGCGGGAGGAGAACCTACAATGAGCAGTTCTTC; cdr3_aa: CATSGRRTYNEQFF
v_call: TRBV5-1; j_call: TRBJ2-2; cdr3_length: 14; clone_size: many; d_call: -; cdr3_nt: TGCGCCAGCAGTCAGCTCACGAACACCGGGGAGCTGTTTTTT; cdr3_aa: CASSQLTNTGELFF
v_call: TRBV15; j_call: TRBJ2-1; cdr3_length: 17; clone_size: many; d_call: -; cdr3_nt: TGTGCCACCAGCAGACCCATCGGGACTCTTGGGCCTAATGAGCAGTTCTTC; cdr3_aa: CATSRPIGTLGPNEQFF
v_call: TRBV20-1; j_call: TRBJ2-7; cdr3_length: 13; clone_size: many; d_call: -; cdr3_nt: TGCAGTGCCCAAGGGGACGGAGCCTACGAGCAGTACTTC; cdr3_aa: CSAQGDGAYEQYF
v_call: TRBV27; j_call: TRBJ2-7; cdr3_length: 17; clone_size: many; d_call: TRBD2; cdr3_nt: TGTGCCAGCAGCCGATATCCCCCTAGCGGGGGAACCTACGAGCAGTACTTC; cdr3_aa: CASSRYPPSGGTYEQYF
v_call: TRBV6-1; j_call: TRBJ2-1; cdr3_length: 15; clone_size: -; d_call: TRBD2; cdr3_nt: TGTGCCAGCAGTCCTTCCGGGGGGGGCTACAATGAGCAGTTCTTC; cdr3_aa: CASSPSGGGYNEQFF
v_call: TRBV12-3/TRBV12-4; j_call: TRBJ1-5; cdr3_length: 16; clone_size: many; d_call: TRBD1; cdr3_nt: TGTGCCAGCAGTCAGACAGGGGACCTTAGCAATCAGCCCCAGCATTTT; cdr3_aa: CASSQTGDLSNQPQHF
v_call: TRBV5-1; j_call: TRBJ2-5; cdr3_length: 13; clone_size: many; d_call: -; cdr3_nt: TGCGCCAGCAGCGCCAGCGGGCGCGAGACCCAGTACTTC; cdr3_aa: CASSASGRETQYF
v_call: TRBV11-2; j_call: TRBJ2-5; cdr3_length: 17; clone_size: many; d_call: -; cdr3_nt: TGTGCCAGCAGCTTAGTCCTCCGGTATGGGGACCAAGAGACCCAGTACTTC; cdr3_aa: CASSLVLRYGDQETQYF
v_call: TRBV5-1; j_call: TRBJ2-2; cdr3_length: 17; clone_size: many; d_call: TRBD2; cdr3_nt: TGCGCCAGCACCCCTAGCGGGGGGGCGAGGAGCACCGGGGAGCTGTTTTTT; cdr3_aa: CASTPSGGARSTGELFF
v_call: TRBV10-3; j_call: TRBJ2-3; cdr3_length: 14; clone_size: many; d_call: TRBD2; cdr3_nt: TGTGCCATCAGACCTAGCGGGAGCACAGATACGCAGTATTTT; cdr3_aa: CAIRPSGSTDTQYF
v_call: TRBV18; j_call: TRBJ2-1; cdr3_length: 16; clone_size: many; d_call: -; cdr3_nt: TGTGCCAGCTCACCAAAGGGCAGTCCTTCCTACAATGAGCAGTTCTTC; cdr3_aa: CASSPKGSPSYNEQFF
v_call: TRBV27; j_call: TRBJ2-2; cdr3_length: 16; clone_size: -; d_call: TRBD2; cdr3_nt: TGTGCCAGCAGTCCTCGACTAGCCGTGGGTTCCGGGGAGCTGTTTTTT; cdr3_aa: CASSPRLAVGSGELFF
v_call: TRBV12-3/TRBV12-4; j_call: TRBJ2-7; cdr3_length: 13; clone_size: many; d_call: -; cdr3_nt: TGTGCCAGCTCAACTGGGGGGTATGACGAGCAGTACTTC; cdr3_aa: CASSTGGYDEQYF
v_call: TRBV20-1; j_call: TRBJ2-3; cdr3_length: 15; clone_size: many; d_call: -; cdr3_nt: TGCAGTGCTAGATTACTAGTAGGAAGCACAGATACGCAGTATTTT; cdr3_aa: CSARLLVGSTDTQYF
v_call: TRBV28; j_call: TRBJ2-3; cdr3_length: 13; clone_size: many; d_call: -; cdr3_nt: TGTGCCAGCAGTTTATGGGGTGGAGATACGCAGTATTTT; cdr3_aa: CASSLWGGDTQYF